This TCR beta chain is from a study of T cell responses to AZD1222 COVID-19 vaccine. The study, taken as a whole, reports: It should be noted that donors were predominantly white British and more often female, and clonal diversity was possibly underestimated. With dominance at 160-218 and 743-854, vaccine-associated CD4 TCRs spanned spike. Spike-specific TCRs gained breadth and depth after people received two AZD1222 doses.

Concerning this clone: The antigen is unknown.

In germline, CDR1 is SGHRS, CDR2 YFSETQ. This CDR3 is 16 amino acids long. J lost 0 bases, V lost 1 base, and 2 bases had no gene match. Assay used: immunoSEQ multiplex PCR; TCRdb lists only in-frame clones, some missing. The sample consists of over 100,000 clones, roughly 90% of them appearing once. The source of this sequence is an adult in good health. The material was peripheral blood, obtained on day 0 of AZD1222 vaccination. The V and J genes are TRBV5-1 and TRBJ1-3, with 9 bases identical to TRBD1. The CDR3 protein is CASSLTGGSSGNTIYF. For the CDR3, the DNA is TGCGCCAGCAGCTTGACAGGGGGCAGCTCTGGAAACACCATATATTTT.